The 16 T cell receptor beta chains listed next were all sequenced from one sample in a study of blood T cell repertoires in COVID-19. Libraries were prepared by immunoSEQ multiplex PCR; TCRdb keeps only in-frame clonotypes and omits some of them. The table records fewer than 400,000 clones, about 91% of them present only once. Sequencing was performed on PBMCs or T cells enriched from blood (not recorded which). The source is a woman younger than 35 who had recovered from COVID-19.

The chain joins TRBV5-5 to TRBJ1-5; 8 bases map to TRBD1. This CDR3 region has 13 residues. Trimming removed 4 bases from V and 7 bases from J; junction bases left unmatched: 4. Germline V CDR1 and CDR2: SGHKS, YYEKEE (reference sequence). Written as DNA, the CDR3 is TGTGCCAGCAGCGGACAGGGAACCCAGCCCCAGCATTTT. Encoded protein: CASSGQGTQPQHF.

In the case of this clone: The junction differs from germline at one of its ends, possibly a read error. V usage is TRBV5-8 and J usage is TRBJ1-5; TRBD1 is a possible D gene (6 bases). Germline CDR1 and CDR2: SGHTS and YDEGEE. The CDR3 spans 10 residues. CDR3 residues: CASSLGQDSF. As DNA, the CDR3 is TGTGCCAGCAGCTTGGGACAGGACTCTTTT.

The CDR3 sequence: CASSSSGGGETQYF. As DNA, the CDR3 is TGTGCCAGTAGTAGTAGCGGGGGAGGGGAGACCCAGTACTTC. This chain joins TRBV19 and TRBJ2-5; TRBD2 matches at 9 bases. V was pared by 4 bases and J by 5 bases, with 5 bases of the junction left unmatched. The germline V gene has CDR1 LNHDA and CDR2 SQIVND (reference sequence). The CDR3 runs 14 residues.

The chain recombines TRBV4-1 with TRBJ1-2; D is undetermined. CDR1 is MGHRA and CDR2 is YSYEKL in the germline V gene. There are 16 residues in the CDR3. Deletions cut 4 bases from V and 4 bases from J, with 19 bases between. CDR3 sequence: CASSPRERSGGYGYTF. The CDR3 DNA sequence: TGCGCCAGCAGCCCGAGGGAACGATCCGGAGGCTATGGCTACACCTTC.

V gene TRBV27 combines with J gene TRBJ1-1; tentative D call: TRBD1 (6 bases). V was pared by 3 bases and J by 3 bases, with 11 bases between. There are 14 residues in the CDR3. Germline V gene data show CDR1 as MNHEY and CDR2 as SMNVEV (reference sequence). The CDR3 loop reads CASSLAGDYTEAFF. The CDR3, as DNA: TGTGCCAGCAGTTTGGCAGGGGATTACACTGAAGCTTTCTTT.

This chain uses TRBV4-3 with TRBJ2-1; TRBD2 matches 8 bases. The CDR3 length is 14 residues. J lost 6 bases, V lost 1 base, and 2 bases had no gene match. In germline, CDR1 is LGHNA, CDR2 YSLEER. CDR3 in amino acids: CASSQGGTSNEQFF. CDR3 coding DNA: TGCGCCAGCAGCCAAGGTGGGACTAGCAATGAGCAGTTCTTC.

The V call is TRBV14, the J call TRBJ2-1; 8 bases fit TRBD2. With 5 bases clipped from V and 9 bases from J, the junction kept 6 bases outside the gene matches. There are 13 residues in the CDR3. CDR1 and CDR2 from the germline V gene are SGHDN and FVKESK. This chain's CDR3 is CASSGTRSGEQFF. The CDR3 nucleotides read TGTGCCAGCAGCGGGACTAGATCCGGTGAGCAGTTCTTC.

The chain employs TRBV7-2 and TRBJ2-3, with 11 bases aligning to TRBD2. CDR1 and CDR2 (germline): SGHTA, FQGNSA. V lost 3 bases, J lost 6 bases, and 2 bases stayed unmatched. The CDR3 contains 14 residues. CDR3 loop: CASSFSGGVDTQYF. The CDR3 bases are TGTGCCAGCAGCTTTAGCGGGGGGGTGGATACGCAGTATTTT. Variable domain in full (rest from reference TRBV7-2 and TRBJ2-3): GAGVSQSPSNKVTEKGKDVELRCDPISGHTALYWYRQSLGQGLEFLIYFQGNSAPDKSGLPSDRFSAERTGGSVSTLTIQRTQQEDSAVYLCASSFSGGVDTQYFGPGTRLTVL.

J is TRBJ2-7 and V is TRBV6-2 or TRBV6-3; 7 bases are shared with TRBD1. The CDR3 contains 15 residues. V trimming: 3 bases; J trimming: 6 bases; junction bases outside the gene matches: 11. The V gene's germline CDR1 is MNHEY and CDR2 SVGEGT. CDR3 loop: CASSYLDRAVGEQYF. DNA for the CDR3: TGTGCCAGCAGTTATCTCGACAGGGCAGTTGGCGAGCAGTACTTC.

CDR3 DNA: TGTGCCAGCAGCCCACCGGGGAGGTATGGCTACACCTTC. Translation gives CASSPPGRYGYTF. The chain links TRBV7-2 to TRBJ1-2; no reliable D call. Germline CDR1 and CDR2: SGHTA and FQGNSA. The V gene lost 5 bases and the J gene lost 5 bases, with 12 bases spanning the gap. CDR3 length: 13 amino acids.

This rearrangement joins TRBV14 to TRBJ1-2, with D unresolved. The ends were cut back, 0 bases at V and 3 bases at J, with 11 bases in the middle. Germline V gene sequence: CDR1 SGHDN, CDR2 FVKESK. The CDR3 loop spans 15 amino acids. The CDR3: CASSQDREGDYGYTF. DNA of the CDR3: TGTGCCAGCAGCCAAGATCGTGAGGGCGACTATGGCTACACCTTC. Using reference TRBV14 and TRBJ1-2 for the parts outside the CDR3, the full variable domain is EAGVTQFPSHSVIEKGQTVTLRCDPISGHDNLYWYRRVMGKEIKFLLHFVKESKQDESGMPNNRFLAERTGGTYSTLKVQPAELEDSGVYFCASSQDREGDYGYTFGSGTRLTVV.

The chain links TRBV3-1 (or the pseudogene TRBV3-2) to TRBJ1-1, with D perhaps TRBD1 (6 bases). CDR1 and CDR2 from the germline V gene are LGHDT and YNNKEL (reference sequence). CDR3 length: 13 residues. Trimming took off 1 base at V and 4 bases at J, with 7 bases between the two ends. The CDR3 loop is CASSQARGTEAFF. CDR3 DNA sequence: TGTGCCAGCAGCCAAGCCAGGGGCACTGAAGCTTTCTTT.

The chain uses TRBV18 and TRBJ2-7; no definite D call. The CDR3 runs 13 residues. Trimming stripped 3 bases from V and 5 bases from J, with 11 bases between. Looked up from germline, CDR1 is KGHSH and CDR2 is LQKENI. CDR3 protein: CASSPASSHEQYF. CDR3 sequence (DNA): TGTGCCAGCTCACCGGCCAGTTCCCACGAGCAGTACTTC.

The V gene is TRBV6-5, the J gene TRBJ2-3; 10 bases map to TRBD2. The junction had 7 bases not matched to a gene; V was cut back by 2 bases and J by 5 bases. Germline CDR1 MNHEY, CDR2 SVGAGI. The CDR3 covers 16 residues. CDR3 coding DNA: TGTGCCAGCAGTTACGATGGACTAGCGGCATTAGATACGCAGTATTTT. It translates to CASSYDGLAALDTQYF.

This clone was seen only a few times. V gene TRBV5-4 combines with J gene TRBJ2-1, with 8 bases identical to TRBD2. CDR3 size: 15 residues. Germline V gene lookup returns CDR1 SGHNT and CDR2 YYREEE (reference sequence). V lost 2 bases to trimming and J lost 5 bases; unmatched junction nucleotides: 6. DNA of the CDR3: TGTGCCAGCAGCTTCAGCGGGAGAGCGAACAATGAGCAGTTCTTC. This translates into CASSFSGRANNEQFF.

The chain has TRBV4-3 and TRBJ1-5; D is unresolved. V lost 4 bases, J lost 1 base, and 8 bases lay in between. CDR1 and CDR2 from the germline V gene are LGHNA and YSLEER. The CDR3 extends over 14 amino acids. In DNA, the CDR3 is TGCGCCAGCAGCCCCGCGGGGAGCAATCAGCCCCAGCATTTT. Translation: CASSPAGSNQPQHF.